These 28 T cell receptor beta chains originate from one sample sequenced in a study of identical twins. TCRdb fed the 5' RACE reads into MiXCR, producing one record per CDR3 protein. The sample lists 1.5 million to 2 million distinct CDR3 sequences; less than 40% were seen once. Specimen: cord blood. The receptors come from a newborn girl in good health.

This clonotype was counted only a few times. This chain connects TRBV2 to TRBJ2-5, with D possibly being TRBD2 (5 bases). There are 11 residues in the CDR3. V lost 6 bases to trimming and J lost 11 bases, with 13 bases between them. CDR1 is SNHLY and CDR2 is FYNNEI in the germline V gene. DNA for the CDR3: TGTGCCAGCAGGGCTTCTAGCACACAGTACTTC. This gives the protein CASRASSTQYF.

This clonotype was recorded once. The chain has TRBV7-2 and TRBJ2-3; 10 nucleotides line up with TRBD2. The germline CDR1 and CDR2 sequences are SGHTA and FQGNSA. This CDR3 comprises 16 residues. V gave up 3 bases and J gave up 5 bases; unmatched junction bases: 8. The CDR3 DNA reads as TGTGCCAGCAGCTTCCTCCTAGCGGGGGTAGGAGATACGCAGTATTTT. Translation gives CASSFLLAGVGDTQYF.

This clonotype showed up just a few times. This chain connects TRBV4-2 to TRBJ2-7; tentative D call: TRBD1 (5 bases). Germline CDR1 LGHNA, CDR2 YNFKEQ. V was pared by 1 base and J by 2 bases, with 9 bases between. The CDR3 covers 14 residues. CDR3: CASSQAVRAYEQYF. CDR3 DNA sequence: TGTGCCAGCAGCCAAGCGGTCAGGGCCTACGAGCAGTACTTC.

In regard to this clonotype: The CDR3 ends on some other residue instead of the conserved phenylalanine or tryptophan, so this is likely a read error. The V gene is TRBV20-1, the J gene TRBJ1-6; D is possibly TRBD1 (5 bases). The CDR3 runs to 15 residues. The V and J ends lost 3 bases and 10 bases respectively, with 19 bases between them. The germline gives CDR1 DFQATT, CDR2 SNEGSKA (reference sequence). DNA of the CDR3: TGCAGTGCTAGTCGGGGGGACGGTTCTCGATCACCCCTCCACGTT. Amino acids: CSASRGDGSRSPLHV.

CDR3 nucleotides: TGTGCCAGCAGCGTTGAGGGCCCCACCGGGGAGCTGTTTTTT. Translation: CASSVEGPTGELFF. V and J are TRBV9 and TRBJ2-2, with D possibly matching TRBD2 (5 bases). The germline CDR1 and CDR2 sequences are SGDLS and YYNGEE. This CDR3 spans 14 amino acids. Deletions cut 2 bases from V and 4 bases from J, with 9 bases between.

The chain links TRBV3-1 to TRBJ2-5, with 10 bases matching TRBD2. V trimming: 0 bases; J trimming: 7 bases; junction bases outside the gene matches: 11. The CDR3 covers 17 residues. From germline, CDR1 is LGHDT and CDR2 YNNKEL (reference sequence). CDR3 residues: CASSQEYLAGVKGTQYF. For the CDR3, the DNA is TGTGCCAGCAGCCAAGAGTACCTAGCGGGGGTTAAGGGGACCCAGTACTTC.

The V and J genes are TRBV12-5 and TRBJ1-1, with 7 bases identical to TRBD1. Germline V CDR1 and CDR2: LGHNT, FRNRAP. The CDR3 has 13 amino acids. V dropped 5 bases and J dropped 5; count of bases not matched to a gene: 5. In nucleotides, the CDR3 is TGTGCTAGTGGTCCGACAGGGTCGACTGAAGCTTTCTTT. Encoded protein: CASGPTGSTEAFF.

This clonotype was detected only a few times. The V gene is TRBV10-3, the J gene TRBJ2-3, with 8 nucleotides matching TRBD1. This CDR3 spans 14 amino acids. J was trimmed by 0 bases and V by 7 bases; bases with no gene match: 3. Germline-derived CDR1 and CDR2 are ENHRY and SYGVKD. CDR3: CAINRDRSTDTQYF. CDR3 bases: TGTGCCATCAACCGGGACAGGAGCACAGATACGCAGTATTTT.

This clonotype came up a few times. The chain recombines TRBV28 with TRBJ2-7; 7 bases align to TRBD1. Germline trimming cut 7 bases from V and 4 bases from J; bases unmatched to any gene: 13. Germline V gene sequence: CDR1 MDHEN, CDR2 SYDVKM. The CDR3 length is 15 residues. CDR3 nucleotide sequence: TGTGCCAGCACCTTAGGGGCAGGGGGATCTTACGAGCAGTACTTC. Residues: CASTLGAGGSYEQYF.

The V call is TRBV18, the J call TRBJ2-1; 15 positions agree with TRBD2. Germline values: CDR1 KGHSH, CDR2 LQKENI. J lost 4 bases, V lost 0 bases, and 10 bases had no gene match. This CDR3 region has 20 residues. CDR3 loop: CASSPPGLAGGFFGYNEQFF. Written as DNA, the CDR3 is TGTGCCAGCTCACCACCGGGACTAGCGGGAGGCTTTTTCGGTTACAATGAGCAGTTCTTC.

The rearrangement uses TRBV12-3 or TRBV12-4 and TRBJ2-1; TRBD1 matches 8 bases. The V and J ends lost 5 bases and 3 bases, in that order; junction bases with no gene match: 9. The CDR3 consists of 16 residues. CDR3 sequence reads: CASSTDDRGFYNEQFF. CDR3 sequence (DNA): TGTGCCAGCAGTACAGATGACAGGGGATTCTACAATGAGCAGTTCTTC.

This clonotype showed up just a few times. The V call is TRBV7-2, the J call TRBJ2-5; 8 positions agree with TRBD2. With V trimmed by 1 base and J by 3 bases, 4 bases remained unmatched. Germline assignment: CDR1 SGHTA and CDR2 FQGNSA. This CDR3 has 15 amino acids. The CDR3, as DNA: TGTGCCAGCAGCTTAGGGGCGGGACTAGAAGAGACCCAGTACTTC. Translating gives CASSLGAGLEETQYF. Together with reference TRBV7-2 and TRBJ2-5, the CDR3 gives the full variable domain: GAGVSQSPSNKVTEKGKDVELRCDPISGHTALYWYRQSLGQGLEFLIYFQGNSAPDKSGLPSDRFSAERTGGSVSTLTIQRTQQEDSAVYLCASSLGAGLEETQYFGPGTRLLVL.

This clonotype showed up just a few times. The chain has TRBV20-1 and TRBJ1-6, with 8 bases matching TRBD1. This CDR3 comprises 15 residues. Trimming removed 4 bases from V and 5 bases from J; junction bases left unmatched: 7. Per germline, CDR1 DFQATT and CDR2 SNEGSKA (reference sequence). The CDR3 protein is CSAKRQGTNNSPLHF. Written as DNA, the CDR3 is TGCAGTGCTAAGAGACAGGGGACGAATAATTCACCCCTCCACTTT.

This clonotype was observed a handful of times. The chain is built from TRBV3-1 and TRBJ2-3; TRBD2 aligns across 9 bases. Germline CDR1 LGHDT, CDR2 YNNKEL (reference sequence). CDR3 size: 15 residues. J gave up 1 base and V 4 bases, and 3 bases lay outside the gene matches. The CDR3 DNA sequence: TGTGCCAGCAGCCCTAGCGGGACGCGCACAGATACGCAGTATTTT. It encodes CASSPSGTRTDTQYF.

Remarks on this clonotype: Its ends do not fully match the called genes, so a read error is possible. The J gene is TRBJ2-1, the V gene TRBV28; 15 positions match TRBD2. This CDR3 contains 14 residues. Germline-derived CDR1 and CDR2 are MDHEN and SYDVKM. CDR3 region: CAGRTSGRGNEQFF. As DNA, the CDR3 is TGTGCCGGCAGGACTAGCGGGAGGGGTAATGAGCAGTTCTTC.

This clonotype was detected a few times. The CDR3 bases are TGTGCCAGCAGCCCTGGGAAGTGGACGGCCTACGAGCAGTACTTC. This codes for CASSPGKWTAYEQYF. The chain links TRBV5-6 to TRBJ2-7; D is ambiguous. This CDR3 has 15 amino acids. V was pared by 4 bases and J by 2 bases, with 16 bases between. In germline, CDR1 is SGHDT, CDR2 YYEEEE.

This clonotype was counted a few times. The J gene is TRBJ2-7, the V gene TRBV5-1; the match to TRBD2 covers 11 bases. Germline trimming cut 2 bases from V and 1 base from J; bases unmatched to any gene: 5. The CDR3 is 16 residues long. The germline V gene encodes CDR1 SGHRS and CDR2 YFSETQ. The CDR3 loop reads CASSLLAGAPSYEQYF. Written as DNA, the CDR3 is TGCGCCAGCAGCTTACTAGCGGGGGCCCCGTCCTACGAGCAGTACTTC.

This clonotype was seen ten or more times. The rearrangement joins TRBV7-2 to TRBJ2-1; 8 nucleotides match TRBD2. Trimming took 1 base from V and 7 from J; bases not matched to a gene: 6. The CDR3 is 15 amino acids. Germline values: CDR1 SGHTA, CDR2 FQGNSA. The CDR3 protein is CASSLDSGSRNEQFF. The CDR3 nucleotides read TGTGCCAGCAGCTTAGACAGCGGGAGTCGAAATGAGCAGTTCTTC.

To note about this clonotype: This may be a read error: a much more frequent sequence differs by one nucleotide. J is TRBJ2-6 and V is TRBV29-1, with a weak D call TRBD1 (5 bases). Germline V lookup: CDR1 SQVTM, CDR2 ANQGSEA. CDR3 length: 15 amino acids. In nucleotides, the CDR3 is TGCAGCGTTGAACTACAGGCCTCTGGGGCCAACGTCCCGACTTTC. It translates to CSVELQASGANVPTF.

The V and J genes are TRBV20-1 and TRBJ1-6; 7 bases match TRBD1. V was clipped by 3 bases and J by 10 bases; unmatched bases: 6. The CDR3 contains 13 residues. Per germline, CDR1 DFQATT and CDR2 SNEGSKA (reference sequence). The CDR3 loop reads CSASGQGESPLHF. In DNA form, the CDR3 reads TGCAGTGCTAGCGGGCAGGGGGAATCACCCCTCCACTTT.

This clonotype was seen ten or more times. V usage is TRBV28 and J usage is TRBJ2-7; no firm D call. CDR1 and CDR2 from the germline V gene are MDHEN and SYDVKM. The germline V and J ends were trimmed by 2 bases and 4 bases, with 6 bases remaining between them. This CDR3 is 12 amino acids long. The CDR3 DNA follows: TGTGCCAGCAGTTTAGGGGATTACGAGCAGTACTTC. Its protein product is CASSLGDYEQYF.

The V gene is TRBV20-1, the J gene TRBJ1-1; TRBD1 agrees at 7 bases. The CDR3 is made up of 12 amino acids. Germline V lookup: CDR1 DFQATT, CDR2 SNEGSKA (reference sequence). V lost 6 bases to trimming and J lost 3 bases; unmatched junction nucleotides: 4. The chain's CDR3 is CSAQTGYTEAFF. The DNA for the CDR3 is TGCAGTGCGCAGACAGGGTACACTGAAGCTTTCTTT.

The V and J genes are TRBV29-1 and TRBJ1-2; no definite D call. The CDR3 extends over 11 amino acids. The germline CDR1 and CDR2 sequences are SQVTM and ANQGSEA. V lost 7 bases, J lost 7 bases, and 13 bases lay in between. Here the CDR3 DNA reads TGCAGCGCGACAAGCTACTCTGGCTACACCTTC. Its protein product is CSATSYSGYTF.

The V and J genes are TRBV20-1 and TRBJ2-7; D remains unclear. From germline, CDR1 is DFQATT and CDR2 SNEGSKA (reference sequence). V was clipped by 0 bases and J by 0 bases, with 9 bases between them. This CDR3 comprises 14 residues. This CDR3 is CSARDWASSYEQYF. The CDR3 nucleotides read TGCAGTGCTAGAGATTGGGCCAGCTCCTACGAGCAGTACTTC.

This clonotype has a count of ten or more. A read error may produce the germline difference seen at one junction end. V and J are TRBV20-1 and TRBJ1-2; 10 bases fit TRBD1. The CDR3 length is 14 residues. The germline V gene encodes CDR1 DFQATT and CDR2 SNEGSKA (reference sequence). DNA of the CDR3: TGCAGTGGTAGAGAGGCCGGGACAGGGGCCGGCTACACCTTC. Its protein is CSGREAGTGAGYTF.

This chain joins TRBV10-3 and TRBJ2-5; 9 bases agree with TRBD1. V shed 7 bases, J shed 11 bases, and the junction held 8 bases outside the gene matches. The length of the CDR3 is 12 residues. Germline assignment: CDR1 ENHRY and CDR2 SYGVKD. CDR3 nucleotide sequence: TGTGCCATCAAGGGGACAGGGAATGAGCAGTACTTC. It yields the protein CAIKGTGNEQYF.

The chain carries TRBV10-3 and TRBJ2-1; a possible D gene is TRBD2 (6 bases). V dropped 6 bases and J dropped 4 bases, with 16 bases sitting between them. The V gene's germline CDR1 is ENHRY and CDR2 SYGVKD. This CDR3 comprises 15 residues. The CDR3 sequence: CAISGSQRAYNEQFF. Here the CDR3 DNA reads TGTGCCATCAGCGGGTCCCAGCGGGCGTACAATGAGCAGTTCTTC.

This clonotype was seen a few times. This chain connects TRBV18 to TRBJ1-1, with a weak D call TRBD1 (5 bases). CDR1 KGHSH and CDR2 LQKENI come from the germline V gene. The V and J ends lost 0 bases and 5 bases respectively, with 13 bases between them. The CDR3 runs 15 residues. Here the CDR3 reads CASSPPVQGKTEAFF. CDR3 DNA: TGTGCCAGCTCACCACCGGTCCAGGGAAAGACTGAAGCTTTCTTT.